The subject of this entry is one T cell receptor (beta chain). No antigen is known for it. This sample is drawn from a study of vaccination effects on CD4 cells after COVID-19. Study background: Participants were given two doses of BNT162b2 or mRNA-1273 vaccine. A density of roughly 2 million PBMC per well was used; these cells were cultured with 10 IU/ml IL-2 and around 10 ug/ml peptides.

V dropped 1 base and J dropped 4 bases, with 16 bases sitting between them. The length of the CDR3 is 16 residues. The germline V gene encodes CDR1 LGHNA and CDR2 YNFKEQ. Clones were sequenced by immunoSEQ multiplex PCR, and TCRdb holds only the in-frame ones, with some missing. The sample records about 76,000 clones, 70% to 80% being singletons. Study results and caveats: Small numbers of convalescent patients limited the study. It also lacked early post-infection timepoints.

CD4+ T cells were isolated after 10 days of culture. Nobody among the vaccine recipients had prior SARS-CoV-2 infection (nucleocapsid antibodies were negative). The specimen comprised CD4+ T cells from PBMCs cultured without peptide, sampled before COVID-19 vaccination. The V call is TRBV4-2, the J call TRBJ1-2; D uncertain. This clonotype was sampled from a human donor who received a COVID-19 vaccine. This CDR3 reads CASSQGWALGIYGYTF. CDR3 bases: TGTGCCAGCAGCCAAGGGTGGGCCTTAGGGATCTATGGCTACACCTTC.